This paragraph covers one T cell receptor (beta chain) sequence. The source of the sample is a study of identical twins. TCRdb itself ran the 5' RACE reads through MiXCR, one entry per CDR3 protein. This table holds 450,000 to 600,000 distinct CDR3 sequences, about 20% found once. Unmatched junction bases numbered 3, after V lost 0 bases and J lost 4 bases. The CDR3 is 16 amino acids. In germline, CDR1 is SGHAT, CDR2 FQNNGV. The data also belong to a second study, concerning yellow fever vaccine responses in identical twins.

Sequenced material: CD4+ T cells sorted from blood. This sequence was found in a woman between 18 and 29 years old in good health. This sequence joins TRBV11-2 and TRBJ1-5, with 10 bases lining up with TRBD1. In DNA form, the CDR3 reads TGTGCCAGCAGCTTAGACGGGACAGGGGAGAATCAGCCCCAGCATTTT. Translating gives CASSLDGTGENQPQHF.